This TCR beta chain was documented in a study of blood T cells in healthy people across ages. Isolation recovered at least 6.5 million PBMCs from every sample. The V and J ends lost 1 base and 1 base respectively, with 9 bases between them. The CDR3 loop spans 15 amino acids. Germline lookup yields CDR1 LNHNV and CDR2 YYDKDF (reference sequence). Overall study results and limits: Investigators treated diversity estimates from one million T cells as underestimates. Per million T cells, the diversity of TCR beta decreased roughly linearly as age advanced.

This clonotype was detected only a few times. Antigen unknown. The use of a sample-barcoded 5' primer and a J-beta primer mix characterized a second PCR of about 6 to 11 cycles. All samples yielded 2.5 million or more CDR3-containing paired-end reads. MiXCR, run by TCRdb on the 5' RACE reads, gives a single entry per CDR3 protein. Of 600,000 to 800,000 distinct CDR3 sequences in the sample, around 20% were seen once. The TCR was taken from a man between 65 and 85 years old in good health. This chain connects TRBV15 to TRBJ2-3, with a tentative D call TRBD1 (5 bases). Sequencing input: blood. CDR3 region: CATSRALQGTDTQYF. For the CDR3, the DNA is TGTGCCACCAGCAGAGCCCTACAGGGCACAGATACGCAGTATTTT.